This entry lists 21 T cell receptor beta chains sequenced from one sample in a study of beta chain features in type 1 diabetes. The investigators reverse transcribed all of the isolated RNA, so they sequenced expressed TCRB transcripts. Using immunoSEQ multiplex PCR, the repertoire was profiled, and TCRdb retains in-frame clones only, with some absent. The data hold 220,000 or so clones, with about 63% observed a single time. The sample consisted of naive CD4+ T cells from blood. These receptors were taken from a man under 40 in good health.

This clone has only a few counts. The CDR3 nucleotides are TGTGCCTCGGGGGCGAGCGAAAAACTGTTTTTT. It specifies CASGASEKLFF. This chain joins TRBV30 and TRBJ1-4; weak D call: TRBD1 (6 bases). The ends were cut back, 7 bases at V and 8 bases at J, with 11 bases in the middle. CDR3 length equals 11 residues. Germline V gene data show CDR1 as GTSNPN and CDR2 as SVGIG (reference sequence).

The CDR3 DNA reads TGCGCCAGCAGCCAAAACTTAGAATCAGCGGGAGTGTCCTACAATGAGCAGTTCTTC. Its translation is CASSQNLESAGVSYNEQFF. The chain uses TRBV4-3 and TRBJ2-1; 8 nucleotides match TRBD2. The CDR3 extends over 19 amino acids. Looked up from germline, CDR1 is LGHNA and CDR2 is YSLEER. The V segment lost 2 bases and the J segment 1 base; nucleotides outside the gene matches: 13.

V gene TRBV7-9 combines with J gene TRBJ2-3, with 10 bases identical to TRBD2. Trimming removed 3 bases from V and 6 bases from J; junction bases left unmatched: 6. The CDR3 runs 15 residues. Germline V gene sequence: CDR1 SEHNR, CDR2 FQNEAQ (reference sequence). The CDR3 nucleotides are TGTGCCAGCAGCTTGAGCGGGAGGGCCGGCGATACGCAGTATTTT. Translation gives CASSLSGRAGDTQYF.

The rearrangement joins TRBV10-3 to TRBJ1-2; possibly TRBD1 for D (5 bases). V was cut by 2 bases and J by 5 bases, with 12 bases left in between. The CDR3 totals 14 residues. Germline V CDR1 and CDR2: ENHRY, SYGVKD. This chain's CDR3 is CAISENLGGYGYTF. CDR3 nucleotide sequence: TGTGCCATCAGTGAGAATTTGGGGGGATATGGCTACACCTTC.

The chain joins TRBV2 to TRBJ2-5, with 7 bases aligning to TRBD1. J was trimmed by 5 bases and V by 9 bases; bases with no gene match: 9. The CDR3 has 13 residues. The V gene's germline CDR1 is SNHLY and CDR2 FYNNEI. Here the CDR3 reads CASNSQGFETQYF. The DNA for the CDR3 is TGTGCCAGTAACTCACAGGGGTTCGAGACCCAGTACTTC.

Remarks on this clone: This sample also contains other DNA sequences that code for the same CDR3. The chain recombines TRBV29-1 with TRBJ2-2; D gene ambiguous. Germline assignment: CDR1 SQVTM and CDR2 ANQGSEA. Trimming pared 4 bases from V and 4 bases from J, leaving 4 bases between. The CDR3 runs 11 residues. In DNA, the CDR3 is TGCAGCGTTGGTGTCACCGGGGAGCTGTTTTTT. It encodes CSVGVTGELFF.

The chain has TRBV5-4 and TRBJ2-6; 9 bases match TRBD1. CDR1 SGHNT and CDR2 YYREEE come from the germline V gene (reference sequence). This CDR3 contains 15 residues. V shed 4 bases and J 2 bases; nucleotides not matched to a gene: 1. The CDR3 coding sequence is TGTGCCAGCAGCAGGACAGGGGCTGGGGCCAACGTCCTGACTTTC. Protein product: CASSRTGAGANVLTF.

CDR3 in DNA: TGTGCCTGGGACGGACGTAGCGCATACAATGAGCAGTTCTTC. Its translation: CAWDGRSAYNEQFF. V usage is TRBV30 and J usage is TRBJ2-1, with a possible D match to TRBD2 (5 bases). The germline CDR1 and CDR2 sequences are GTSNPN and SVGIG (reference sequence). This CDR3 comprises 14 residues. V dropped 5 bases and J dropped 4 bases, with 15 bases sitting between them.

The chain employs TRBV28 and TRBJ2-5; 9 bases agree with TRBD2. CDR1 MDHEN and CDR2 SYDVKM come from the germline V gene. This CDR3 comprises 15 residues. The junction had 4 bases not matched to a gene; V was cut back by 3 bases and J by 2 bases. This CDR3 is CASSFAGGRQETQYF. DNA of the CDR3: TGTGCCAGCAGTTTCGCGGGAGGGAGGCAAGAGACCCAGTACTTC.

The rearrangement uses TRBV20-1 and TRBJ1-6; no definite D call. The V end was cut by 3 bases, the J end by 8 bases, with 5 bases between. The CDR3 covers 11 residues. Germline loops: CDR1 DFQATT, CDR2 SNEGSKA (reference sequence). The CDR3 nucleotides read TGCAGTGCTAGCGGGGATTCACCCCTCCACTTT. Translating it yields CSASGDSPLHF.

This chain connects TRBV9 to TRBJ1-5; D not certain. V was shortened by 0 bases and J by 6 bases, with 10 bases between the two germline ends. Looked up from germline, CDR1 is SGDLS and CDR2 is YYNGEE. The CDR3 length is 14 residues. The CDR3 region is CASSVGPESQPQHF. The CDR3 DNA is TGTGCCAGCAGCGTAGGCCCAGAAAGTCAGCCCCAGCATTTT.

The chain links TRBV7-9 to TRBJ2-1; D remains unclear. Trimming took off 5 bases at V and 0 bases at J, with 11 bases between the two ends. Germline CDR1 SEHNR, CDR2 FQNEAQ (reference sequence). The CDR3 is 15 residues long. The CDR3 DNA sequence: TGTGCCAGCAGCACCTATCCTAGCTCCTACAATGAGCAGTTCTTC. Translated, it gives CASSTYPSSYNEQFF. The variable domain in full, with the rest retrieved from reference TRBV7-9 and TRBJ2-1, is DTGVSQNPRHKITKRGQNVTFRCDPISEHNRLYWYRQTLGQGPEFLTYFQNEAQLEKSRLLSDRFSAERPKGSFSTLEIQRTEQGDSAMYLCASSTYPSSYNEQFFGPGTRLTVL.

This clone appeared a few times. The J gene is TRBJ2-5, the V gene TRBV20-1; TRBD2 is a possible D gene (5 bases). Trimming stripped 7 bases from V and 7 bases from J, with 13 bases between. Germline V gene lookup returns CDR1 DFQATT and CDR2 SNEGSKA (reference sequence). This CDR3 is built from 11 residues. CDR3 sequence (DNA): TGCAGTGTCCAAGCGGTTGGGACCCAGTACTTC. Translating it yields CSVQAVGTQYF.

The gene calls are TRBV7-2 and TRBJ2-1; TRBD2 is a possible D gene (5 bases). The CDR3 covers 13 residues. V was clipped by 8 bases and J by 0 bases, with 8 bases between them. From germline, CDR1 is SGHTA and CDR2 FQGNSA. CDR3 coding DNA: TGTGCCAGCGCCCTAGCCTCCTACAATGAGCAGTTCTTC. This encodes CASALASYNEQFF.

This chain uses TRBV29-1 with TRBJ1-5, with D perhaps matching TRBD1 (5 bases). V lost 6 bases, J lost 4 bases, and 16 bases lay in between. From germline, CDR1 is SQVTM and CDR2 ANQGSEA. The CDR3 has 14 residues. The CDR3, as DNA: TGCAGCGTCGGCGAGGGGACCTGGAATCAGCCCCAGCATTTT. This encodes CSVGEGTWNQPQHF.

This clone was seen a handful of times. The genes are TRBV29-1 and TRBJ1-2; possible D gene TRBD1, 6 bases. From germline, CDR1 is SQVTM and CDR2 ANQGSEA. Trimming pared 7 bases from V and 9 bases from J, leaving 12 bases between. The CDR3 consists of 10 residues. The CDR3 sequence: CSGGDTSYTF. The CDR3 DNA reads as TGCAGCGGGGGGGACACGAGCTACACCTTC.

The chain recombines TRBV30 with TRBJ2-7; 9 positions agree with TRBD1. J was trimmed by 1 base and V by 4 bases; bases with no gene match: 5. CDR1 is GTSNPN and CDR2 is SVGIG in the germline V gene (reference sequence). The CDR3 spans 14 residues. CDR3 sequence (DNA): TGTGCCTGGAAACAGGGGGCTTGGTCCTACGAGCAGTACTTC. Protein product: CAWKQGAWSYEQYF. Full variable domain (remainder filled in from reference TRBV30 and TRBJ2-7): SQTIHQWPATLVQPVGSPLSLECTVEGTSNPNLYWYRQAAGRGLQLLFYSVGIGQISSEVPQNLSASRPQDRQFILSSKKLLLSDSGFYLCAWKQGAWSYEQYFGPGTRLTVT.

The J gene is TRBJ2-3, the V gene TRBV30, with D hard to call. The CDR3 has 13 residues. Trimming cost V 2 bases and J 5 bases, with 11 bases left between them. Germline CDR1 GTSNPN, CDR2 SVGIG (reference sequence). The CDR3 DNA reads TGTGCCTGGAGTCTCTCAATCCAAGATACGCAGTATTTT. Protein: CAWSLSIQDTQYF. The complete variable domain, with remaining parts taken from reference TRBV30 and TRBJ2-3, reads SQTIHQWPATLVQPVGSPLSLECTVEGTSNPNLYWYRQAAGRGLQLLFYSVGIGQISSEVPQNLSASRPQDRQFILSSKKLLLSDSGFYLCAWSLSIQDTQYFGPGTRLTVL.

The chain uses TRBV15 and TRBJ1-6; TRBD1 might be the D (5 bases). CDR3 length equals 14 residues. Germline CDR1 reads LNHNV; CDR2 reads YYDKDF (reference sequence). V lost 0 bases and J lost 8, with 8 bases in between. In DNA, the CDR3 is TGTGCCACCAGCAGAGAACAGGTAGATTCACCCCTCCACTTT. It codes for CATSREQVDSPLHF. The full variable domain, with the rest looked up from reference TRBV15 and TRBJ1-6, is DAMVIQNPRYQVTQFGKPVTLSCSQTLNHNVMYWYQQKSSQAPKLLFHYYDKDFNNEADTPDNFQSRRPNTSFCFLDIRSPGLGDTAMYLCATSREQVDSPLHFGNGTRLTVT.

This CDR3 reads CASRPSGRGSDTQYF. As DNA, the CDR3 is TGTGCCAGCAGACCTAGCGGGAGGGGGTCCGATACGCAGTATTTT. The chain couples TRBV2 to TRBJ2-3, with 12 bases lining up with TRBD2. Trimming took 6 bases from V and 6 from J; bases not matched to a gene: 7. Germline lookup yields CDR1 SNHLY and CDR2 FYNNEI. The CDR3 has 15 amino acids.

On this clone itself: Other DNA sequences in this sample translate to the same CDR3. This chain connects TRBV7-2 to TRBJ2-1; the match to TRBD2 covers 9 bases. The trim removed 5 bases at V and 0 bases at J, leaving 2 bases unmatched. This CDR3 has 15 residues. Germline lookup yields CDR1 SGHTA and CDR2 FQGNSA. The CDR3 nucleotides are TGTGCCAGCAGCCTTAGCGGGAGCTCCTACAATGAGCAGTTCTTC. It translates to CASSLSGSSYNEQFF. The complete variable domain, with remaining parts taken from reference TRBV7-2 and TRBJ2-1, reads GAGVSQSPSNKVTEKGKDVELRCDPISGHTALYWYRQSLGQGLEFLIYFQGNSAPDKSGLPSDRFSAERTGGSVSTLTIQRTQQEDSAVYLCASSLSGSSYNEQFFGPGTRLTVL.